This entry lists 4 T cell receptor beta chains sequenced from one sample in a study of memory CD4+ T cells and cytomegalovirus serostatus (dated by TCRdb to the late 2010s). Library method: the immunoSEQ multiplex PCR assay. The table comes from immuneACCESS by way of TCRdb, which keeps in-frame sequences with V and J called. Part of the clones is missing from these tables; in studies checked, under half for an unresolved V gene and the rest for unknown reasons. The sample has 40,000 to 55,000 clones on record, less than 85% of them singletons. The leading ten clones occupy more than 1.5% of the sample. Single viable CD3+CD4+CD8-CD45RO+ cells were sorted as memory CD4+ T cells on a FACSAria II. Input material: memory CD4+ T cells from blood. The receptors derive from an adult in good health and CMV-seronegative.

The chain is built from TRBV28 and TRBJ2-1; D remains ambiguous. The CDR3 length is 13 residues. Trimming shortened V by 5 bases and J by 1 base, and 6 bases separated the two germline ends. CDR1 and CDR2 from the germline V gene are MDHEN and SYDVKM. The DNA of the CDR3 is TGTGCCAGCAGTCCCAATTCCTACAATGAGCAGTTCTTC. Translating gives CASSPNSYNEQFF. Drawing the rest from reference TRBV28 and TRBJ2-1, the complete variable domain is DVKVTQSSRYLVKRTGEKVFLECVQDMDHENMFWYRQDPGLGLRLIYFSYDVKMKEKGDIPEGYSVSREKKERFSLILESASTNQTSMYLCASSPNSYNEQFFGPGTRLTVL.

This clone was seen only once. The V and J genes are TRBV6-1 and TRBJ2-1, with D uncertain. Trimming cost V 7 bases and J 0 bases, with 19 bases left between them. This CDR3 contains 17 residues. In germline, CDR1 is MNHNS, CDR2 SASEGT. The CDR3 DNA sequence: TGTGCCAGCACTAAAGCCCGGACCCTCACCTCCTACAATGAGCAGTTCTTC. This sequence encodes CASTKARTLTSYNEQFF.

This clone is categorized as medium-sized. The rearrangement links TRBV4-1 to TRBJ2-1; 16 bases fit TRBD2. Germline CDR1 reads MGHRA; CDR2 reads YSYEKL. This CDR3 contains 17 residues. Germline trimming cut 0 bases from V and 6 bases from J; bases unmatched to any gene: 2. Here the CDR3 reads CASSQEGTSGGANEQFF. As DNA, the CDR3 is TGCGCCAGCAGCCAAGAGGGGACTAGCGGGGGGGCCAATGAGCAGTTCTTC.

This chain joins TRBV19 and TRBJ1-1; 7 bases fit TRBD1. CDR1 LNHDA and CDR2 SQIVND come from the germline V gene (reference sequence). This CDR3 comprises 15 residues. J gave up 1 base and V 3 bases, and 5 bases lay outside the gene matches. DNA of the CDR3: TGTGCCAGTAGTATGAGGGGGCAGTGGAACACTGAAGCTTTCTTT. As protein: CASSMRGQWNTEAFF.